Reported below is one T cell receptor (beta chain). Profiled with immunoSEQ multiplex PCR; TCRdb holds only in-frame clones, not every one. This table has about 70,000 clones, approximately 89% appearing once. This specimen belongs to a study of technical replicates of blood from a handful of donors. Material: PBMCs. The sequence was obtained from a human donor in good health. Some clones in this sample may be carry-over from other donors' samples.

The CDR3 DNA is TGTGCCAGCAGCTTCGCGGGGTATGTTTCCTACGAGCAGTACTTC. Translating gives CASSFAGYVSYEQYF. J is TRBJ2-7 and V is TRBV7-2; D possibly corresponds to TRBD2 (6 bases). V was clipped by 3 bases and J by 1 base, with 13 bases between them. The germline gives CDR1 SGHTA, CDR2 FQGNSA. This CDR3 spans 15 amino acids.